This note documents a single T cell receptor beta chain sequence. This clonotype has more than one count but fewer than ten. The target of this receptor is not known. Base qualities are missing; no much larger clone stands one base away. This sample is drawn from a study of post-analysis software for immune sequencing data (dated by TCRdb to between 2014 and 2016). Regarding the study in general: Disease courses on record covered relapsing-remitting, secondary progressive and progressive-relapsing multiple sclerosis, though some patients had no subtype annotation. The multiple sclerosis patient repertoires were compared with about a dozen previously published healthy control repertoires from donors aged roughly 6 to 27 years. A subset of samples was prepared in parallel using single-end sample barcoding, then pooled and co-amplified after Illumina adapter ligation. General findings and caveats noted by the study authors: About 5 TRBV segments, including TRBV5-6, TRBV5-1 and TRBV20-1, were significantly more frequent in patients than controls. Strong co-clustering of samples prepared in the same batch was shown by direct clustering with F measure, prompting a batch-effect correction. Normalized Chao1 diversity was significantly lower in multiple sclerosis patients than controls, suggesting substantial peripheral T-cell clonal expansion. The control group was slightly older than the multiple sclerosis patient group.

The library relied on PCR. Sequencing took place on an Illumina HiSeq 2500. To reduce PCR and sequencing biases, unique molecular identifiers were incorporated into the TCR beta cDNA libraries. Roughly 500,000 cDNA molecules were obtained for every 1 to 10 million input T cells, so each molecule roughly corresponded to one T cell. The patient libraries were prepared and sequenced with the same protocol used for the earlier healthy control dataset. Within a given batch, samples were prepared together, multiplexed and sequenced on the same HiSeq lane. In the paper's pipeline: Raw barcoded reads were processed with MIGEC, and single-read molecular identifier groups were discarded before consensus assembly and CDR3 extraction. VDJtools was used for post-analysis of the clonotype tables, with diversity normalized by down-sampling every dataset to the smallest sample size. In repertoire overlap clustering, CDR3 amino acid sequences, but not nucleotide sequences, were matched to correct batch-related cross-sample contamination. TCRdb's own reprocessing of the public reads used fastp at Q25 and MiXCR and kept productive beta chains. For every CDR3 protein sequence, its rows merge into one entry that carries the most common genes and DNA. The V and J calls reflect TCRdb's pipeline rather than the authors' work. This sample comprises 750,000 to 950,000 distinct CDR3 sequences, about half of them detected only once. The ten largest clones add up to roughly 4.5% of the sample.

V has 8 bases trimmed and J has 5 bases trimmed; junction bases matching no gene number 8. The CDR1 and CDR2 encoded by the germline V gene (reference sequence) are LGHDT and YNNKEL. The CDR3, from cysteine to phenylalanine, totals 13 residues. This entry keeps only the CDR3 DNA: 39 bases, framed from base 1. TCR beta repertoires were profiled from peripheral blood of 10 to 15 young patients with multiple sclerosis to demonstrate the VDJtools post-analysis software. The multiple sclerosis patients were children and adolescents between roughly 6 and 16 years of age. The sequencing sample was made of blood. The receptor was derived from a girl aged 5 to 17 with multiple sclerosis. The rearrangement joined TRBV3-1 to TRBJ2-5, with 7 junctional bases fitting TRBD2. The sequence in DNA is TGTGCCAGCGGGCGGGAGCGATCGGAGACCCAGTACTTC. This translates into CASGRERSETQYF.